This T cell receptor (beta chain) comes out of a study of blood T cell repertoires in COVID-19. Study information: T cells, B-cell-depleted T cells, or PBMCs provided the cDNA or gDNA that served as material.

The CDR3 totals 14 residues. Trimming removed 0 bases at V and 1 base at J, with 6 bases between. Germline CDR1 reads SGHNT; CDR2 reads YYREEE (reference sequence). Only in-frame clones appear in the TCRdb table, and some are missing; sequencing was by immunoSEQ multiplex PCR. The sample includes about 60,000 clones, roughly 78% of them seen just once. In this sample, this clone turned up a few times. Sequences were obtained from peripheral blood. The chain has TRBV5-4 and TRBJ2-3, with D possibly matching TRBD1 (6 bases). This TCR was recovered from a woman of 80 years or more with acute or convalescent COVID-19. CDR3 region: CASSLAGGTDTQYF. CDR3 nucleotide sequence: TGTGCCAGCAGCTTGGCAGGGGGCACAGATACGCAGTATTTT. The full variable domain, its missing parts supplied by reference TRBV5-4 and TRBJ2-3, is ETGVTQSPTHLIKTRGQQVTLRCSSQSGHNTVSWYQQALGQGPQFIFQYYREEENGRGNFPPRFSGLQFPNYSSELNVNALELDDSALYLCASSLAGGTDTQYFGPGTRLTVL.